This is a list of T cell receptor beta chains from one sample in a study of OX40 agonist ivuxolimab in advanced cancers. Measured with immunoSEQ multiplex PCR; TCRdb has only the in-frame clones, and not every one. The sample includes fewer than 85,000 clones, about nine tenths of them seen just once. Specimen: CD4+ or CD8+ T cells sorted from blood, collected in a trial of the OX40 agonist ivuxolimab. All receptors come from an adult with an advanced solid tumor such as melanoma, head and neck, liver or kidney cancer. The CDR3 runs from the conserved cysteine through the conserved F or W. The D gene is left open where the match is weak. Clone size, where shown, is once, few, many, or a class for clones that have expanded.

V gene: TRBV28; J gene: TRBJ1-5; clone size: .; D gene: .; CDR3 DNA: TGTGCCAGCAGCCCGGGCGGTCAGCCCCAGCATTTT; CDR3 protein: CASSPGGQPQHF
V gene: TRBV23-1; J gene: TRBJ1-5; clone size: .; D gene: .; CDR3 DNA: TGCGCCAGCAGCATCCGGGAGACAGCCGATAGCAATCAGCCCCAGCATTTT; CDR3 protein: CASSIRETADSNQPQHF
V gene: TRBV19; J gene: TRBJ1-2; clone size: few; D gene: .; CDR3 DNA: TGTGCCAGTAGCATTCAGTACGTCTATGGCTACACCTTC; CDR3 protein: CASSIQYVYGYTF
V gene: TRBV6-1; J gene: TRBJ1-1; clone size: .; D gene: TRBD1; CDR3 DNA: TGTGCCAGCAGTGAATTCACAGGGGGTGTGGGGAACACTGAAGCTTTCTTT; CDR3 protein: CASSEFTGGVGNTEAFF
V gene: TRBV5-6; J gene: TRBJ2-5; clone size: .; D gene: TRBD1; CDR3 DNA: TGTGCCAGCAGCTTGGGACAGGGCCACCCCGAGACCCAGTACTTC; CDR3 protein: CASSLGQGHPETQYF
V gene: TRBV19; J gene: TRBJ2-2; clone size: .; D gene: .; CDR3 DNA: TGTGCCAGTAGTATAGGGGGGGACACCGGGGAGCTGTTTTTT; CDR3 protein: CASSIGGDTGELFF
V gene: TRBV5-1; J gene: TRBJ1-5; clone size: .; D gene: .; CDR3 DNA: TGCGCCAGCAGCGCAGACGGGAATCAGCCCCAGCATTTT; CDR3 protein: CASSADGNQPQHF
V gene: TRBV19; J gene: TRBJ1-2; clone size: .; D gene: TRBD1; CDR3 DNA: TGTGCCAGTAGTGGCCGGGACAGGGGTCTAACGAGCTATGGCTACACCTTC; CDR3 protein: CASSGRDRGLTSYGYTF
V gene: TRBV5-1; J gene: TRBJ2-1; clone size: once; D gene: .; CDR3 DNA: TGCGCCAGCAGCTTGGCGGGTCCCTCCGGATACAATGAGCAGTTCTTC; CDR3 protein: CASSLAGPSGYNEQFF
V gene: TRBV5-1; J gene: TRBJ1-2; clone size: .; D gene: .; CDR3 DNA: TGCGCCAGCAGTGACAGTCTCTATGGCTACACCTTC; CDR3 protein: CASSDSLYGYTF
V gene: TRBV6-1; J gene: TRBJ2-6; clone size: .; D gene: TRBD1; CDR3 DNA: TGTGCCAGCAGTGAAGGACAGGGCTCTGGGGCCAACGTCCTGACTTTC; CDR3 protein: CASSEGQGSGANVLTF
V gene: TRBV9; J gene: TRBJ2-3; clone size: .; D gene: .; CDR3 DNA: TGTGCCAGCAGCCCCAGGAGCGATCCTCTAGATACGCAGTATTTT; CDR3 protein: CASSPRSDPLDTQYF
V gene: TRBV7-3; J gene: TRBJ1-2; clone size: .; D gene: .; CDR3 DNA: TGTGCCAGCAGCCCATTCGGGCCGGGTGTTAGCTATGGCTACACCTTC; CDR3 protein: CASSPFGPGVSYGYTF
V gene: TRBV10-3; J gene: TRBJ2-4; clone size: .; D gene: .; CDR3 DNA: TGTGCCATCAGTGATTCAGTAAACATTCAGTACTTC; CDR3 protein: CAISDSVNIQYF
V gene: TRBV30; J gene: TRBJ1-5; clone size: .; D gene: .; CDR3 DNA: TGTGCCTGGAGTCAGGGGAACAATCAGCCCCAGCATTTT; CDR3 protein: CAWSQGNNQPQHF
V gene: TRBV27; J gene: TRBJ2-5; clone size: .; D gene: .; CDR3 DNA: TGTGCCAGCAGTTTAAGTAGTCCAGGAGAGACCCAGTACTTC; CDR3 protein: CASSLSSPGETQYF
V gene: TRBV5-1; J gene: TRBJ2-4; clone size: .; D gene: TRBD1; CDR3 DNA: TGCGCCAGCACAGAGGGGACAGGGGCGGGAGGCTCGGGCATTCAGTACTTC; CDR3 protein: CASTEGTGAGGSGIQYF
V gene: TRBV6-5; J gene: TRBJ2-1; clone size: .; D gene: .; CDR3 DNA: TGTGCCAGCAGTTACCTGGGCTATGAGCAGTTCTTC; CDR3 protein: CASSYLGYEQFF